This T cell receptor (beta chain) emerged from a study of blood T cell repertoires in COVID-19 (dated by TCRdb to 2019 to 2021). Regarding the complete study: Collaborator samples came from the United States, Italy and Spain and covered acute and convalescent phases of COVID-19. The prospective study material was composed of cDNA or gDNA derived from T cells, B-cell-depleted T cells, or PBMCs. Subjects who had been exposed to COVID-19, were actively infected with it, or had recovered from it provided the deeply sampled blood TCRbeta repertoires that made up the dataset. The repertoires were made available in a free public database intended to serve as a resource for research on the immune response to SARS-CoV-2. Samples came from the ongoing ImmuneRACE study (first 160 participants) plus 1,254 subjects from 6 global collaborators. The sample metadata nearly always contained a de-identified subject ID, COVID-19 status, age in years and sex. Where available, HLA class I and class II types were taken from metadata supplied by the sample provider and were not determined by assay-based typing.

Reading from cysteine to phenylalanine, the CDR3 counts 14 amino acids. The retained sequence is limited to the CDR3, 42 bases, with the frame set at the first base. Via the germline V gene, CDR1 is SGHAT and CDR2 FQNNGV. The germline ends are 11 bases apart after V is trimmed by 0 bases and J by 6 bases. The immunoSEQ Assay, a bias-controlled multiplex PCR, was used to amplify TCRbeta CDR3 regions from genomic DNA. The study's own analysis went as follows. Nucleated cell counts per sample were estimated from amplification of reference gene primers within the assay. To quantify the absolute abundance of each unique TCRbeta CDR3 rearrangement, sequence reads were collapsed and filtered. Productive Simpson clonality was computed per sample as the square root of Simpson's diversity index over productive rearrangements. The immuneACCESS repertoire file appears here via TCRdb, limited to in-frame rearrangements. These files lack a portion of the clones; in checked studies, under half of the deficit traces to unresolved V genes, and the cause of the others is not known. Clone size and the V and J calls come from that table; the DNA yielded D and trimming. The sample records roughly 260,000 clones, around 92% of which are singletons. The ten biggest clones cover 2.5% to 3% of the sample.

As concerns this clone: Its antigen is currently not known. No per-base quality is available; no much larger clone lies one base away.

Study-level results and caveats: Clinical and demographic metadata were provided uncurated, with the amount varying by source and participant.

One collaborating source in Seattle enrolled patients during active infection and followed them longitudinally through the course of disease. The collaborating institutions used their own protocols to collect whole blood in K2EDTA tubes. Collaborator samples were shipped for TCRbeta analysis as frozen whole blood, isolated PBMCs, or DNA extracted from either sample type. Sequencing used peripheral blood. The receptor was derived from a person aged 18 to 35 with COVID-19, enrolled during active disease. The sequence links TRBV11-2 to TRBJ1-2, and possibly TRBD1, on 6 matching bases. The CDR3 in this case is CASSLDNRDHGYTF. The DNA sequence is TGTGCCAGCAGCTTAGATAACAGGGATCATGGCTACACCTTC.